The entry below describes one T cell receptor beta chain. Its specificity is unknown. This CDR3 is 15 amino acids long. Germline V gene data show CDR1 as SQVTM and CDR2 as ANQGSEA. V lost 8 bases and J lost 2, with 21 bases in between. Investigators profiled TCR beta VDJ and CDR3 from genomic DNA template. A single record per CDR3 protein comes from TCRdb applying MiXCR to the reads. The repertoire has 150,000 to 200,000 distinct CDR3 sequences, more than 60% of them found once; the top ten carry 42%. The sample belongs to a study of CD8+CD57+ T cells in acquired aplastic anemia. Study-wide results and limits: Approximately 27 CD8+ CDR3 sequences occurred in both the patients and the controls. In CD8+ cells, Simpson's diversity showed no significant difference between patients and controls.

For sequencing, patients were chosen who had shown expansion of CD8+CD57+ cells by flow cytometry. Severe acquired aplastic anemia was present in every patient. This TCR was sampled from a human donor with aplastic anemia. Sequenced material: sorted CD4+, CD8+, or CD8+CD57+ T cells (not recorded which) from PBMCs. The chain has TRBV29-1 and TRBJ1-2; perhaps TRBD1 as D (5 bases). The CDR3 coding sequence is TGCAGCATTGTCCGGCAGGGTGGTCCCAACTATGGCTACACCTTC. Protein product: CSIVRQGGPNYGYTF.